This TCR beta chain derives from a study of T cell responses to AZD1222 COVID-19 vaccine. Regarding the study as a whole: At baseline, seropositivity was found in only six or seven AZD1222 recipients. Per reports, nearly half of all spike-specific TCRs target regions that are unmutated in variants.

Germline V gene sequence: CDR1 MNHEY, CDR2 SMNVEV (reference sequence). The junction had 2 bases not matched to a gene; V was cut back by 4 bases and J by 2 bases. This CDR3 region has 14 residues. As for this clone: Its antigen remains unknown.

Some clones are missing from TCRdb's copy, which holds only in-frame ones; the method was immunoSEQ multiplex PCR. The table has 150,000 or so clones, about 91% seen once. This chain joins TRBV27 and TRBJ1-3; 7 bases are a match to TRBD1. The clonotype originates from an adult who received the AZD1222 COVID-19 vaccine. The sequenced sample was peripheral blood, obtained 28 days after the second AZD1222 dose. CDR3 DNA: TGTGCCAGCAGTTCCGACAGGGCTGGAAACACCATATATTTT. Translation: CASSSDRAGNTIYF.